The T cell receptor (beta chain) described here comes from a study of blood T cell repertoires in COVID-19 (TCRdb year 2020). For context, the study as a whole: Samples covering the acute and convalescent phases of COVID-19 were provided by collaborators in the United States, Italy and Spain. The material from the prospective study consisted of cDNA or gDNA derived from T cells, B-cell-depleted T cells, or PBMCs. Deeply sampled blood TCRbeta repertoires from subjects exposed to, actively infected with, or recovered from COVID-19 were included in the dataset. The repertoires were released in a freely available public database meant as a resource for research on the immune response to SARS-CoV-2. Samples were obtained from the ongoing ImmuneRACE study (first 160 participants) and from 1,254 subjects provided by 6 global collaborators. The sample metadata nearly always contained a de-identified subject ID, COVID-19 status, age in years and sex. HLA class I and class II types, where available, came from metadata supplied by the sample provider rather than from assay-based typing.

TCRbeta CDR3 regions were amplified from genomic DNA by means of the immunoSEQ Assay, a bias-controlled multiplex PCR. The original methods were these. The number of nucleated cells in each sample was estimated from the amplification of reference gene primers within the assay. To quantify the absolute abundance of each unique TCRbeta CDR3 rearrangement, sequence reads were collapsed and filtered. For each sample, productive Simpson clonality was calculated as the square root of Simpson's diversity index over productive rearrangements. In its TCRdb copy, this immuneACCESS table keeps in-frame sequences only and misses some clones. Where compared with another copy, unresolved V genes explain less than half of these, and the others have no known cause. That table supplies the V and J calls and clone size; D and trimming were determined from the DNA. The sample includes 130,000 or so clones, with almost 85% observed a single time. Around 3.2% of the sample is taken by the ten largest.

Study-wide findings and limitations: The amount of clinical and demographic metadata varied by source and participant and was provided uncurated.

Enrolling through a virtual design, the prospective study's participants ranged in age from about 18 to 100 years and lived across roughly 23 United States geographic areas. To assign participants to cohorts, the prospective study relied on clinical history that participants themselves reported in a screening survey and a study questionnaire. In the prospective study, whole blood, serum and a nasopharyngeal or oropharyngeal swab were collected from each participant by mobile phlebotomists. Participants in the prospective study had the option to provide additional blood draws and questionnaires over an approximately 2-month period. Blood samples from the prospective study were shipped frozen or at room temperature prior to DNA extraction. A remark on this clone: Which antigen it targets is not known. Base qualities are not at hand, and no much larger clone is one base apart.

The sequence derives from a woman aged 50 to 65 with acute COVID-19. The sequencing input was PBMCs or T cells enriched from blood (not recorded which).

The DNA sequence is TGTGCCAGCAGTGAATGGCGGGCCGACAATGAGCAGTTCTTC. Its translation reads: CASSEWRADNEQFF. The V and J segments used are TRBV25-1 and TRBJ2-1; the best D guess is TRBD2, with 5 bases matching. Counted from cysteine to phenylalanine, this CDR3 has 14 amino acids. CDR3 DNA only is kept here, 42 bases in frame from base 1. CDR1 MGHDK and CDR2 SYGVNS were looked up in the germline V gene. Trimming at the junction amounts to 1 base on V and 5 bases on J, and the germline ends lie 9 bases apart.